This record looks at one TCR beta chain sequence and its context. Antigen: not known. V lost 5 bases and J 5 bases, leaving 12 bases between the germline ends. Germline V gives CDR1 LNHDA, CDR2 SQIVND (reference sequence). This CDR3 region has 13 residues. The sample is drawn from a study of memory CD4+ T cells and cytomegalovirus serostatus. General study results and limits: CD4+ memory repertoires contained about 40% of the 164 reported CMV TCRbeta sequences.

Single viable CD3+CD4+CD8-CD45RO+ cells were sorted as the memory CD4+ T cells. The assay was immunoSEQ multiplex PCR, and TCRdb's table has in-frame clones only and misses some. This table has some 48,000 clones, about three quarters appearing once. The TCR sequence derives from an adult in good health and CMV-seronegative. Sequencing used memory CD4+ T cells from blood. The chain combines TRBV19 with TRBJ1-2; tentative D call: TRBD1 (5 bases). The CDR3 coding sequence is TGTGCCAGTAGTTCCCTGAGGGGTTATGGCTACACCTTC. Amino acids: CASSSLRGYGYTF.